The TCR beta chain under discussion was sequenced for a study of cytomegalovirus exposure and HLA in healthy donors. Overall study findings and caveats: TRBV6-2, TRBV6-3 and other indistinguishable V segments were excluded. Investigators reported 164 TCR beta chains as tied to cytomegalovirus. Donors were assumed by presence/absence analyses to have roughly uniform sequencing depth.

The primer mix had 60 Vbeta and 13 Jbeta primers. Produced via immunoSEQ multiplex PCR; TCRdb's table is partial and in-frame only. The data contain under 200,000 clones, 75% to 85% of them singletons. Looked up from germline, CDR1 is SNHLY and CDR2 is FYNNEI. The CDR3 consists of 13 residues. With 7 bases clipped from V and 6 bases from J, the junction kept 3 bases outside the gene matches. With regard to this clone: Its antigen is undetermined.

Each donor's status was that of a healthy bone marrow donor. Source material: PBMCs. The source of this sequence is a male donor in good health and CMV-seropositive. This sequence joins TRBV2 and TRBJ2-2; TRBD1 agrees at 9 bases. The CDR3 reads CASNRQGAGELFF. The DNA for the CDR3 is TGTGCCAGCAATCGACAGGGGGCCGGGGAGCTGTTTTTT.